These 13 T cell receptor beta chains came from one sample sequenced in a study of blood T cell repertoires in COVID-19. Sequencing used immunoSEQ multiplex PCR; TCRdb keeps in-frame clones, though not all of them. The table lists a few hundred thousand clones, roughly 90% of them singletons, with under 15% in the top ten. Sequenced sample: peripheral blood. Source of these receptors: a woman aged 70-85 years with COVID-19, enrolled during active disease.

The J gene is TRBJ1-4, the V gene TRBV3-1 (or the pseudogene TRBV3-2), with 7 bases aligning to TRBD1. Germline V lookup: CDR1 LGHDT, CDR2 YNNKEL (reference sequence). The trim removed 3 bases at V and 5 bases at J, leaving 6 bases unmatched. This CDR3 contains 15 residues. The CDR3 DNA is TGTGCCAGCAGCCACCCCGGGACAGAGAATGAAAAACTGTTTTTT. Protein product: CASSHPGTENEKLFF.

The rearrangement joins TRBV5-6 to TRBJ2-7; no clear D. CDR3 length: 13 amino acids. Germline V gene sequence: CDR1 SGHDT, CDR2 YYEEEE. Deletions cut 0 bases from V and 7 bases from J, with 11 bases between. The CDR3 here is CASSLVVALEQYF. For the CDR3, the DNA is TGTGCCAGCAGCTTGGTAGTCGCCTTAGAGCAGTACTTC.

The J gene is TRBJ2-5, the V gene TRBV5-1; tentative D call: TRBD1 (5 bases). Per germline, CDR1 SGHRS and CDR2 YFSETQ. V shed 2 bases and J shed 2 bases, with 13 bases lying between them. The CDR3 length is 15 residues. CDR3 DNA sequence: TGCGCCAGCAGCTTTCAGGGCTTGGGGCAAGAGACCCAGTACTTC. Its protein is CASSFQGLGQETQYF.

The chain recombines TRBV24-1 with TRBJ2-1; 8 nucleotides align to TRBD1. With 3 bases clipped from V and 0 bases from J, the junction kept 3 bases outside the gene matches. The CDR3 sequence is 16 residues long. Germline V gives CDR1 KGHDR, CDR2 SFDVKD. CDR3 region: CATSDPTGASYNEQFF. CDR3 coding DNA: TGTGCCACCAGTGATCCGACAGGGGCCTCCTACAATGAGCAGTTCTTC.

J is TRBJ1-3 and V is TRBV21-1. TRBV21-1 corresponds to a pseudogene. This CDR3 region has 15 residues. As DNA, the CDR3 is TGTGCCAGCAGCACCGCAGACTCTGGCGGAGACACCATATATTTT. This translates into CASSTADSGGDTIYF.

This clone was observed once. The rearrangement joins TRBV27 to TRBJ1-2; D is possibly TRBD1 (5 bases). This CDR3 has 14 residues. Germline V gives CDR1 MNHEY, CDR2 SMNVEV (reference sequence). V dropped 5 bases and J dropped 8 bases, with 18 bases sitting between them. The CDR3 DNA reads as TGTGCCAGCAGTACCTCGAGCAGGGCCAGGGGCTACACCTTC. Its translation is CASSTSSRARGYTF.

In nucleotides, the CDR3 is TGTGCCAGCAGTTACTCGCTACGGGAAAGTTCACCCCTCCACTTT. The encoded protein is CASSYSLRESSPLHF. The rearrangement links TRBV6-5 to TRBJ1-6; D unresolved. CDR1 is MNHEY and CDR2 is SVGAGI in the germline V gene. This CDR3 has 15 residues. Trimming left V 0 bases short and J 9 bases short, with 12 bases between.

The gene calls are TRBV19 and TRBJ1-5; D call uncertain. V was pared by 4 bases and J by 5 bases, with 12 bases between. The length of the CDR3 is 14 residues. Germline lookup yields CDR1 LNHDA and CDR2 SQIVND (reference sequence). Written as DNA, the CDR3 is TGTGCCAGTAGTACTGACACGTCGGATCAGCCCCAGCATTTT. Encoded protein: CASSTDTSDQPQHF. The full variable domain, completed using reference TRBV19 and TRBJ1-5, is DGGITQSPKYLFRKEGQNVTLSCEQNLNHDAMYWYRQDPGQGLRLIYYSQIVNDFQKGDIAEGYSVSREKKESFPLTVTSAQKNPTAFYLCASSTDTSDQPQHFGDGTRLSIL.

V and J are TRBV4-3 and TRBJ1-2; D is perhaps TRBD1 (5 bases). The V end lost 0 bases, the J end lost 0 bases, and 8 bases lay between the germline ends. The CDR3 sequence is 15 residues long. Per germline, CDR1 LGHNA and CDR2 YSLEER. As DNA, the CDR3 is TGCGCCAGCAGCCAAGATAAGGGGACTAACTATGGCTACACCTTC. Protein: CASSQDKGTNYGYTF.

This clone was counted a single time. This chain links TRBV28 with TRBJ2-2; 7 bases fit TRBD2. The CDR3 is made up of 15 amino acids. The ends lost 7 bases at V and 4 bases at J; junction bases unmatched: 9. The V gene's germline CDR1 is MDHEN and CDR2 SYDVKM. The CDR3 sequence: CASMGGSLGTGELFF. In DNA form, the CDR3 reads TGTGCCAGCATGGGGGGGAGTTTAGGCACCGGGGAGCTGTTTTTT.

This chain connects TRBV5-5 to TRBJ2-7; TRBD1 is a possible D gene (5 bases). Trimming stripped 1 base from V and 3 bases from J, with 14 bases between. The CDR3 is 15 amino acids. Germline V CDR1 and CDR2: SGHKS, YYEKEE (reference sequence). CDR3 bases: TGTGCCAGCAGCTTGAGTTATGGCCAGGGCTACGAGCAGTACTTC. This gives the protein CASSLSYGQGYEQYF.

The genes are TRBV27 and TRBJ2-5, with 7 bases matching TRBD1. The CDR3 sequence is 15 residues long. V shed 5 bases and J 5 bases; nucleotides not matched to a gene: 11. Per the germline V gene, CDR1 is MNHEY and CDR2 is SMNVEV (reference sequence). CDR3: CASSPEGQKGETQYF. The CDR3 nucleotides read TGTGCCAGCAGTCCAGAGGGACAGAAGGGGGAGACCCAGTACTTC.

The chain joins TRBV7-9 to TRBJ2-7; TRBD2 aligns across 7 bases. CDR1 and CDR2 from the germline V gene are SEHNR and FQNEAQ (reference sequence). This CDR3 comprises 13 residues. V lost 4 bases, J lost 7 bases, and 7 bases stayed unmatched. The CDR3 spells CASSSGLRGEQYF. The CDR3 DNA sequence: TGTGCCAGCAGCTCGGGACTACGGGGAGAGCAGTACTTC.